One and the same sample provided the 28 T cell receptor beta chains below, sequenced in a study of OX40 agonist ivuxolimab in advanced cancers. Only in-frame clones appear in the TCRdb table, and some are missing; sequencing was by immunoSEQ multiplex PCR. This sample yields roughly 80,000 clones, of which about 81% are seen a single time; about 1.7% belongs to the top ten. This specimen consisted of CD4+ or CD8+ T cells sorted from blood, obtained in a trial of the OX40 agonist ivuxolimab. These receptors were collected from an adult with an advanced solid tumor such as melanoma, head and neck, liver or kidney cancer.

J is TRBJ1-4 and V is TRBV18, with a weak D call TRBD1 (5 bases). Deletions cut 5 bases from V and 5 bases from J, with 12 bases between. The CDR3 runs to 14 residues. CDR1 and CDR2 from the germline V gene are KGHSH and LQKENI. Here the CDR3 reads CASSSGTVNEKLFF. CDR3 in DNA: TGTGCCAGCTCATCAGGGACTGTAAATGAAAAACTGTTTTTT. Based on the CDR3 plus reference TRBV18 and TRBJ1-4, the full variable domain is NAGVMQNPRHLVRRRGQEARLRCSPMKGHSHVYWYRQLPEEGLKFMVYLQKENIIDESGMPKERFSAEFPKEGPSILRIQQVVRGDSAAYFCASSSGTVNEKLFFGSGTQLSVL.

The CDR3 loop is CASRGTAQNTGELFF. The CDR3 DNA is TGCGCCAGCAGAGGGACGGCTCAAAACACCGGGGAGCTGTTTTTT. The J gene is TRBJ2-2, the V gene TRBV10-2; D may correspond to TRBD1 or TRBD2 (5 bases each). V was shortened by 6 bases and J by 2 bases, with 13 bases between the two germline ends. In germline, CDR1 is WSHSY, CDR2 SAAADI. The CDR3 totals 15 residues.

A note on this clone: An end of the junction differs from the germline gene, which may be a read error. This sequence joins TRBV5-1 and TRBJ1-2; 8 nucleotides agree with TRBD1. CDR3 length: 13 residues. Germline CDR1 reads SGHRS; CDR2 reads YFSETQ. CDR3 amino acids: CASSPPGQAGYTF. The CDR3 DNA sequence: TGTGCCAGCAGCCCACCGGGACAGGCGGGCTACACCTTC. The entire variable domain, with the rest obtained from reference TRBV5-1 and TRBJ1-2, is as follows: KAGVTQTPRYLIKTRGQQVTLSCSPISGHRSVSWYQQTPGQGLQFLFEYFSETQRNKGNFPGRFSGRQFSNSRSEMNVSTLELGDSALYLCASSPPGQAGYTFGSGTRLTVV.

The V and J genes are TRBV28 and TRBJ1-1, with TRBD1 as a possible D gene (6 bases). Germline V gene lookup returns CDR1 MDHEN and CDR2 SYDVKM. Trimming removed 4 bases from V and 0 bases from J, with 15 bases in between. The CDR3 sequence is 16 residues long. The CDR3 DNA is TGTGCCAGCAGTTCTAGAGGGGGGATTTTGAACACTGAAGCTTTCTTT. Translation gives CASSSRGGILNTEAFF.

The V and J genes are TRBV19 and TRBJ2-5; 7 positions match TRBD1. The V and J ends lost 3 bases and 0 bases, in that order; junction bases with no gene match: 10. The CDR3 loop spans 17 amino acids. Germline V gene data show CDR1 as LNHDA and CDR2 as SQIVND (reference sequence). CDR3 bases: TGTGCCAGTAGTATTAAGGTGGACAGGAGATACCAAGAGACCCAGTACTTC. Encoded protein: CASSIKVDRRYQETQYF. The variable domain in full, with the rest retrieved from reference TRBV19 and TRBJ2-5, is DGGITQSPKYLFRKEGQNVTLSCEQNLNHDAMYWYRQDPGQGLRLIYYSQIVNDFQKGDIAEGYSVSREKKESFPLTVTSAQKNPTAFYLCASSIKVDRRYQETQYFGPGTRLLVL.

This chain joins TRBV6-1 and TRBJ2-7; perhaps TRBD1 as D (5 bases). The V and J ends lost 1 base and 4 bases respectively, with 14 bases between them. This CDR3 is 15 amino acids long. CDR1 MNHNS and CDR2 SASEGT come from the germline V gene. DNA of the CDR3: TGTGCCAGCAGTGAAGTATCAGGGCCCCGATACGAGCAGTACTTC. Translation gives CASSEVSGPRYEQYF.

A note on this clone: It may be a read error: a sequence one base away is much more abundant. The CDR3 DNA is TGTGCCAGCAGCCTCCGACAGGGAAACACCAGGGAGCTGTTTTTT. This translates into CASSLRQGNTRELFF. The chain combines TRBV7-6 with TRBJ2-2; 7 bases align to TRBD1. The CDR3 loop spans 15 amino acids. Looked up from germline, CDR1 is SGHVS and CDR2 is FNYEAQ.

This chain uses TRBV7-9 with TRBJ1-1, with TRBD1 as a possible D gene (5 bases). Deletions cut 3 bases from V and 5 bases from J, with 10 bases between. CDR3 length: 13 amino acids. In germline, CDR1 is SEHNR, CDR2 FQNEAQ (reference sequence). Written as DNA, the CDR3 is TGTGCCAGCAGCTTTGTGGGGGTTACTGAAGCTTTCTTT. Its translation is CASSFVGVTEAFF. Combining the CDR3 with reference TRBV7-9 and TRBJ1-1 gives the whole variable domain DTGVSQNPRHKITKRGQNVTFRCDPISEHNRLYWYRQTLGQGPEFLTYFQNEAQLEKSRLLSDRFSAERPKGSFSTLEIQRTEQGDSAMYLCASSFVGVTEAFFGQGTRLTVV.

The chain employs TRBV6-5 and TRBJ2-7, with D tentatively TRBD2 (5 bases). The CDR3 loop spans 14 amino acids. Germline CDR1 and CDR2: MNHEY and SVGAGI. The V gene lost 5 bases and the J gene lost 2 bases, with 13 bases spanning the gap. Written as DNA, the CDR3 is TGTGCCAGCAGTGGCCAGGACGGGGCCTACGAGCAGTACTTC. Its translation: CASSGQDGAYEQYF.

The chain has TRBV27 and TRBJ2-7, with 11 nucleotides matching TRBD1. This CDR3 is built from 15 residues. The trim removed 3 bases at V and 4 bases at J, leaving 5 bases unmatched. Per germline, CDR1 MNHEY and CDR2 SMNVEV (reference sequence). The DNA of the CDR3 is TGTGCCAGCAGTTTCGGGACAGGGGGGGTATACGAGCAGTACTTC. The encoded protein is CASSFGTGGVYEQYF.

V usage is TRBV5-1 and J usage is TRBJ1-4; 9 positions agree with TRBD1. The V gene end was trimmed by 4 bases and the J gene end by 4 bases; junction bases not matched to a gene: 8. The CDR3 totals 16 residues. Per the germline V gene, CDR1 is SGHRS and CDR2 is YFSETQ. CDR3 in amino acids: CASSPQPGQGNEKLFF. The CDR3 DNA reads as TGCGCCAGCAGCCCTCAACCGGGACAGGGTAATGAAAAACTGTTTTTT.

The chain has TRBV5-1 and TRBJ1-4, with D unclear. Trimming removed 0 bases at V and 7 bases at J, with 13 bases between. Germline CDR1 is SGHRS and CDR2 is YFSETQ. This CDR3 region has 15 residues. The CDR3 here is CASSLGRVGTEKLFF. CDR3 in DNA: TGCGCCAGCAGCTTGGGAAGGGTTGGTACTGAAAAACTGTTTTTT.

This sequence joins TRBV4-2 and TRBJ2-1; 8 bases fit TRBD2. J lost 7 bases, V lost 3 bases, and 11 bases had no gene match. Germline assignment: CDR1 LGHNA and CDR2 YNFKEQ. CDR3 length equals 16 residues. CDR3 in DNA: TGTGCCAGCAGCCACGTCGTGGCTAGCGGGTATAATGAGCAGTTCTTC. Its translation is CASSHVVASGYNEQFF.

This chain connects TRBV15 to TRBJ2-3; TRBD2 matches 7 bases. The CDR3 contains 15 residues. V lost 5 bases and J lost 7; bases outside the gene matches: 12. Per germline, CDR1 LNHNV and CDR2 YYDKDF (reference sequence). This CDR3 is CATSLGGNSAHTQYF. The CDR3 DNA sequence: TGTGCCACCAGCCTGGGGGGGAATTCGGCCCATACGCAGTATTTT.

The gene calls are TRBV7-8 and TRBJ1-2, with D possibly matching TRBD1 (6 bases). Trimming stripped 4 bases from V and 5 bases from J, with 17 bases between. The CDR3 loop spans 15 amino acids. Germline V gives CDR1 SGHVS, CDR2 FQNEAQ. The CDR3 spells CASSYHRVEGYGYTF. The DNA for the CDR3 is TGTGCCAGCAGCTACCACAGGGTGGAAGGGTATGGCTACACCTTC.

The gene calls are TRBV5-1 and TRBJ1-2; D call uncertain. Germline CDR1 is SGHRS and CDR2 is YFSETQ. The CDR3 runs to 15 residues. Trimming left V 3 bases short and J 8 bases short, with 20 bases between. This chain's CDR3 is CASSSDGLVASGYTF. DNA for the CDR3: TGCGCCAGCAGCTCTGACGGCCTCGTAGCCTCGGGCTACACCTTC.

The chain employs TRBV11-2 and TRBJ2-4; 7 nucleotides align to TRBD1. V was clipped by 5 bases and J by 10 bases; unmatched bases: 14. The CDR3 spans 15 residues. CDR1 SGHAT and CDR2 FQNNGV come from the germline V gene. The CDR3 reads CASSSPKDRRRIQYF. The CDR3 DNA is TGTGCCAGCAGCAGCCCAAAGGACAGGCGCCGAATTCAGTACTTC.

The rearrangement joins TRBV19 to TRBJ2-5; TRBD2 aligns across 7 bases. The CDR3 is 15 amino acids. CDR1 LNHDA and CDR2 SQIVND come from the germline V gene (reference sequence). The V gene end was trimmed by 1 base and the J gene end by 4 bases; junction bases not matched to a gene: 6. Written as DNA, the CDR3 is TGTGCCAGTAGTATAGGCGGGGGTTTGAGAGAGACCCAGTACTTC. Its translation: CASSIGGGLRETQYF.

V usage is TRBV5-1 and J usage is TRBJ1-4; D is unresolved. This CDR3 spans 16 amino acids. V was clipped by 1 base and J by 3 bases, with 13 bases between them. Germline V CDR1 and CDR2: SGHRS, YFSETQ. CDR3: CASSLTGGVSNEKLFF. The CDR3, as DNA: TGCGCCAGCAGCTTGACTGGTGGAGTATCTAATGAAAAACTGTTTTTT.

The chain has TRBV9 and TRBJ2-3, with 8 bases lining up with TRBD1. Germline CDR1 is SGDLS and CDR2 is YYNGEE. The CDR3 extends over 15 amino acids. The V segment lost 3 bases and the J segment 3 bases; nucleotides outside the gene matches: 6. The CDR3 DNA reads TGTGCCAGCAGCGGAAGCAGGGGGCAAACAGATACGCAGTATTTT. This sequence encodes CASSGSRGQTDTQYF. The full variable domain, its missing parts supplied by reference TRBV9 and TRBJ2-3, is DSGVTQTPKHLITATGQRVTLRCSPRSGDLSVYWYQQSLDQGLQFLIQYYNGEERAKGNILERFSAQQFPDLHSELNLSSLELGDSALYFCASSGSRGQTDTQYFGPGTRLTVL.

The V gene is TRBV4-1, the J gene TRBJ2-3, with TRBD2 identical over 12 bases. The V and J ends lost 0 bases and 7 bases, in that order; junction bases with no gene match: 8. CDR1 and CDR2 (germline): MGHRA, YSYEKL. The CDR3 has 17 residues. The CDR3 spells CASSQEVTSGGIYTQYF. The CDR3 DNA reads TGCGCCAGCAGCCAAGAAGTAACTAGCGGGGGGATCTATACGCAGTATTTT.

CDR3 nucleotide sequence: TGTGCCAGCAGCTTAGGCCGGGACACTGAAGCTTTCTTT. It codes for CASSLGRDTEAFF. This chain joins TRBV5-4 and TRBJ1-1, with unresolved D. Per germline, CDR1 SGHNT and CDR2 YYREEE (reference sequence). This CDR3 has 13 amino acids. Trimming took off 2 bases at V and 3 bases at J, with 8 bases between the two ends.

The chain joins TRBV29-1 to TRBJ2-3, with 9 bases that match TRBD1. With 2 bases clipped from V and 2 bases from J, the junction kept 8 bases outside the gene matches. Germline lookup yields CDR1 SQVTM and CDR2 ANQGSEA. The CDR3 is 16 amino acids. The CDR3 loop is CSVEPGQGFVTDTQYF. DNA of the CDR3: TGCAGCGTTGAACCGGGACAGGGCTTCGTCACAGATACGCAGTATTTT.

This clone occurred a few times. Here the CDR3 reads CAWESGTANTEAFF. As DNA, the CDR3 is TGTGCCTGGGAATCCGGGACAGCGAACACTGAAGCTTTCTTT. The gene calls are TRBV30 and TRBJ1-1; TRBD1 aligns across 7 bases. Germline CDR1 GTSNPN, CDR2 SVGIG (reference sequence). The CDR3 totals 14 residues. V lost 5 bases and J lost 1; bases outside the gene matches: 7. The full variable domain, with the rest looked up from reference TRBV30 and TRBJ1-1, is SQTIHQWPATLVQPVGSPLSLECTVEGTSNPNLYWYRQAAGRGLQLLFYSVGIGQISSEVPQNLSASRPQDRQFILSSKKLLLSDSGFYLCAWESGTANTEAFFGQGTRLTVV.

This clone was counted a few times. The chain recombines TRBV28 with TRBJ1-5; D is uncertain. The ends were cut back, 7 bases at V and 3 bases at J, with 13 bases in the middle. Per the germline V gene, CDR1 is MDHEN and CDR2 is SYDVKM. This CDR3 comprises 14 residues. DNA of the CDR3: TGTGCCAGCAAGACGGGAAGGTTCAATCAGCCCCAGCATTTT. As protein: CASKTGRFNQPQHF. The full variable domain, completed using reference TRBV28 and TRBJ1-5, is DVKVTQSSRYLVKRTGEKVFLECVQDMDHENMFWYRQDPGLGLRLIYFSYDVKMKEKGDIPEGYSVSREKKERFSLILESASTNQTSMYLCASKTGRFNQPQHFGDGTRLSIL.

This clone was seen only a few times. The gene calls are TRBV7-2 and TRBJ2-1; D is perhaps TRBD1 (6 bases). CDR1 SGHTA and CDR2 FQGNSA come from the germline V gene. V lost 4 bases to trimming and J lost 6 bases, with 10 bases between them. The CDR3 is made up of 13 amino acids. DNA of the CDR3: TGTGCCAGCAGCTCAGACAGGTCCAATGAGCAGTTCTTC. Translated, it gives CASSSDRSNEQFF.

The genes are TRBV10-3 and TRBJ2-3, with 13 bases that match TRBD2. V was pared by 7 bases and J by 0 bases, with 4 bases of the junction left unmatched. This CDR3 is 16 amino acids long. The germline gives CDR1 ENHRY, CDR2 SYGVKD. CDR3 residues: CAIIRTSGGSTDTQYF. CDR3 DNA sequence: TGTGCCATCATAAGGACTAGCGGGGGTAGCACAGATACGCAGTATTTT.

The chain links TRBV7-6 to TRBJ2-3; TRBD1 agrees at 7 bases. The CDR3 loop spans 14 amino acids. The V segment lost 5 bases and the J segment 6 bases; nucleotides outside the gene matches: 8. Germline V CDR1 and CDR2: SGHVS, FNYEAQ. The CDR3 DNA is TGTGCCAGCAGCCCAGGACAGGCCGGCGATACGCAGTATTTT. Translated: CASSPGQAGDTQYF.